This T cell receptor (beta chain) came from a study of tumor and adjacent non-tumor tissue in lung cancer. No cell sorting was done before RNA was extracted from the tissue. Three rounds of nested PCR, following a modified ARM-PCR protocol, produced the TCRbeta library. TCRdb analysed the multiplex PCR reads with MiXCR anew, one entry per CDR3 protein. The sample holds approximately 90,000 distinct CDR3 sequences, about 66% seen once. A single count supports this clonotype. Compared with germline, one end of the junction differs, possibly owing to a read error. Per the germline V gene, CDR1 is SGHNT and CDR2 is YENEEA. The CDR3 spans 13 residues.

The chain employs TRBV11-3 and TRBJ1-2; no reliable D call. The sequencing input was lung tumor tissue. This sequence was found in a man aged 65 to 79 with non-small cell lung cancer. The CDR3 DNA reads TGTACCAGCAGCTTTAGCGGGGATGCGAGCTGCACCTTC. This sequence encodes CTSSFSGDASCTF.